This T cell receptor beta chain was observed in a study of blood T cells in healthy people across ages. Study-wide findings and caveats: Diversity figures derived from one million T cells were judged to underestimate the true value. The long-lived group displayed more naive CD4+ cells, plus higher diversity, than the aged donors did.

It was with a sample-barcoded 5' primer and a J-beta primer mix that a second PCR of roughly 6 to 12 cycles was run. TCRdb re-derived calls from the 5' RACE reads in MiXCR, one entry per CDR3 protein. Counted here are about 290,000 distinct CDR3 sequences, around 27% occurring once; the ten biggest clones make up around 30%. The germline V gene has CDR1 MDHEN and CDR2 SYDVKM. CDR3 size: 15 residues. V dropped 3 bases and J dropped 3; count of bases not matched to a gene: 3. Each donor's blood draw was roughly 10 milliliters of peripheral blood. Isolation per sample recovered at least 7 million PBMCs. Turning to this clonotype: Its antigen is undetermined.

The source of this sequence is a woman in her seventies in good health. The sample was blood. V and J are TRBV28 and TRBJ2-2; 8 nucleotides agree with TRBD1. The CDR3 loop reads CASSLVTGDTGELFF. The DNA of the CDR3 is TGTGCCAGCAGTTTGGTGACAGGGGACACCGGGGAGCTGTTTTTT.